The 32 T cell receptor beta chains listed next were all sequenced from one sample in a study of T cell responses to AZD1222 COVID-19 vaccine. The repertoire was sequenced with immunoSEQ multiplex PCR; TCRdb's copy has only in-frame clones and lacks some. This sample carries under 200,000 clones, 85% to 90% of them seen once, and the ten largest clones take around 5.5%. The specimen comprised peripheral blood, sampled on day 0 of AZD1222 vaccination. The receptors derive from an adult in good health.

The chain links TRBV27 to TRBJ2-7; D is possibly TRBD2 (7 bases). This CDR3 is 18 amino acids long. Trimming shortened V by 3 bases and J by 0 bases, and 21 bases separated the two germline ends. Germline V gene data show CDR1 as MNHEY and CDR2 as SMNVEV (reference sequence). The CDR3 is CASSFSTSGAGASYEQYF. The CDR3 nucleotides are TGTGCCAGCAGTTTTTCCACCTCGGGCGCGGGGGCCTCCTACGAGCAGTACTTC.

The chain links TRBV2 to TRBJ1-3; no clear D gene. Between the trimmed V and J ends, which lost 8 bases and 1 base, there was a span of 24 bases. This CDR3 is 18 amino acids long. Germline V gives CDR1 SNHLY, CDR2 FYNNEI. The CDR3 sequence: CASRLPASAEPSGNTIYF. CDR3 sequence (DNA): TGTGCCAGCCGACTGCCCGCCTCGGCAGAGCCTTCTGGAAACACCATATATTTT.

The chain carries TRBV27 and TRBJ1-4; 9 bases match TRBD1. Looked up from germline, CDR1 is MNHEY and CDR2 is SMNVEV (reference sequence). The J segment lost 6 bases and the V segment lost 5 bases, leaving 10 bases of the junction unmatched. This CDR3 has 16 amino acids. In nucleotides, the CDR3 is TGTGCCAGCAGTCCCGGGACAGGGAGGAGTGATGAAAAACTGTTTTTT. Translation gives CASSPGTGRSDEKLFF.

This chain links TRBV6-5 with TRBJ1-2; D not certain. The length of the CDR3 is 11 residues. With 6 bases removed from V and 6 bases from J, the gap between germline ends came to 8 bases. Germline CDR1 MNHEY, CDR2 SVGAGI. The CDR3 protein is CASRRLHGYTF. CDR3 coding DNA: TGTGCCAGCAGAAGGCTGCATGGCTACACCTTC.

The chain employs TRBV24-1 and TRBJ2-1, with 12 bases lining up with TRBD2. Trimming removed 7 bases from V and 3 bases from J; junction bases left unmatched: 3. This CDR3 contains 15 residues. Germline values: CDR1 KGHDR, CDR2 SFDVKD. The DNA for the CDR3 is TGTGCCACCAGGACTAGCGGGAGAGGCTACAATGAGCAGTTCTTC. This sequence encodes CATRTSGRGYNEQFF.

The V gene is TRBV5-6, the J gene TRBJ1-5, with D uncertain. The CDR3 length is 14 residues. V dropped 1 base and J dropped 4 bases, with 9 bases sitting between them. CDR1 is SGHDT and CDR2 is YYEEEE in the germline V gene. CDR3 region: CASSLMGVNQPQHF. The CDR3 region has the DNA TGTGCCAGCAGCTTGATGGGAGTAAATCAGCCCCAGCATTTT. The full variable domain, completed using reference TRBV5-6 and TRBJ1-5, is DAGVTQSPTHLIKTRGQQVTLRCSPKSGHDTVSWYQQALGQGPQFIFQYYEEEERQRGNFPDRFSGHQFPNYSSELNVNALLLGDSALYLCASSLMGVNQPQHFGDGTRLSIL.

The chain links TRBV4-3 to TRBJ1-5; D uncertain. The germline CDR1 and CDR2 sequences are LGHNA and YSLEER. Between the trimmed V and J ends, which lost 6 bases and 0 bases, there was a span of 15 bases. This CDR3 has 16 amino acids. Here the CDR3 reads CASSQEFSGSNQPQHF. The CDR3, as DNA: TGCGCCAGCAGTCAGGAGTTTTCGGGTAGCAATCAGCCCCAGCATTTT.

This chain connects TRBV7-9 to TRBJ1-3; D is ambiguous. The CDR3 sequence is 16 residues long. Germline loops: CDR1 SEHNR, CDR2 FQNEAQ (reference sequence). V dropped 1 base and J dropped 0 bases, with 10 bases sitting between them. As DNA, the CDR3 is TGTGCCAGCAGCTTAGACTGGACCCTCTCTGGAAACACCATATATTTT. This sequence encodes CASSLDWTLSGNTIYF. Drawing the rest from reference TRBV7-9 and TRBJ1-3, the complete variable domain is DTGVSQNPRHKITKRGQNVTFRCDPISEHNRLYWYRQTLGQGPEFLTYFQNEAQLEKSRLLSDRFSAERPKGSFSTLEIQRTEQGDSAMYLCASSLDWTLSGNTIYFGEGSWLTVV.

The chain combines TRBV2 with TRBJ1-6; D gene ambiguous. V was pared by 0 bases and J by 7 bases, with 10 bases between. Germline V gives CDR1 SNHLY, CDR2 FYNNEI. The CDR3 runs 15 residues. CDR3 nucleotides: TGTGCCAGCAGTGAAGCGCTTTACGGGAATTCACCCCTCCACTTT. Translated, it gives CASSEALYGNSPLHF.

The J gene is TRBJ1-2, the V gene TRBV12-5; 8 bases map to TRBD1. The germline V gene has CDR1 LGHNT and CDR2 FRNRAP. This CDR3 is 12 amino acids long. The J segment lost 6 bases and the V segment lost 4 bases, leaving 1 base of the junction unmatched. CDR3 bases: TGTGCTAGTGGTTCGACAGGGGATGGCTACACCTTC. It is translated as CASGSTGDGYTF.

This chain links TRBV6-5 with TRBJ1-5; D gene uncertain. Deletions cut 3 bases from V and 0 bases from J, with 9 bases between. CDR1 is MNHEY and CDR2 is SVGAGI in the germline V gene. This CDR3 spans 15 amino acids. CDR3 in amino acids: CASSYGQNSNQPQHF. The CDR3 region has the DNA TGTGCCAGCAGTTATGGGCAGAATAGCAATCAGCCCCAGCATTTT.

This clone has a handful of counts. The V and J genes are TRBV9 and TRBJ1-1; no clear D. The CDR3 covers 13 residues. V was cut by 0 bases and J by 3 bases, with 6 bases left in between. Germline values: CDR1 SGDLS, CDR2 YYNGEE. CDR3 nucleotides: TGTGCCAGCAGCGTAGCGCCGTACACTGAAGCTTTCTTT. Protein: CASSVAPYTEAFF.

V is TRBV5-1 and J is TRBJ1-3; D remains unclear. Germline V gene lookup returns CDR1 SGHRS and CDR2 YFSETQ. The V end was cut by 4 bases, the J end by 0 bases, with 11 bases between. The CDR3 is made up of 15 amino acids. CDR3 sequence (DNA): TGCGCCAGCAGCGCGGACCATGGCTCTGGAAACACCATATATTTT. Its protein is CASSADHGSGNTIYF.

The genes are TRBV7-9 and TRBJ2-7; D call uncertain. CDR1 is SEHNR, CDR2 FQNEAQ, per germline (reference sequence). There are 12 residues in the CDR3. V lost 9 bases and J lost 1, with 10 bases in between. The CDR3 reads CASRAGSYEQYF. The CDR3 DNA sequence: TGTGCCAGTCGCGCTGGATCCTACGAGCAGTACTTC.

The rearrangement joins TRBV10-3 to TRBJ2-1; TRBD1 agrees at 7 bases. Germline assignment: CDR1 ENHRY and CDR2 SYGVKD. V gave up 11 bases and J gave up 8 bases; unmatched junction bases: 12. This CDR3 comprises 13 residues. The DNA for the CDR3 is TGTGCCTCGAAGGGGGCCCAAACCGATGAGCAGTTCTTC. It is translated as CASKGAQTDEQFF.

This sequence joins TRBV9 and TRBJ1-2; 9 bases align to TRBD1. The trim removed 3 bases at V and 4 bases at J, leaving 10 bases unmatched. This CDR3 comprises 16 residues. The V gene's germline CDR1 is SGDLS and CDR2 YYNGEE. CDR3 nucleotide sequence: TGTGCCAGCAGCGCTAGGACAGGGGAGGGGGCCTATGGCTACACCTTC. Its protein product is CASSARTGEGAYGYTF.

The chain employs TRBV12-3 or TRBV12-4 and TRBJ1-1; no firm D call. With 2 bases removed from V and 7 bases from J, the gap between germline ends came to 5 bases. The CDR3 consists of 11 residues. In nucleotides, the CDR3 is TGTGCCAGCAGTTTAAGACTTGAAGCTTTCTTT. It specifies CASSLRLEAFF.

This clone was seen more than once but under ten times. This chain links TRBV28 with TRBJ2-1; the D gene is possibly TRBD2 (5 bases). The length of the CDR3 is 11 residues. In germline, CDR1 is MDHEN, CDR2 SYDVKM. The V and J ends lost 5 bases and 10 bases respectively, with 9 bases between them. This chain's CDR3 is CASSPTGEQFF. The CDR3 coding sequence is TGTGCCAGCAGTCCCACGGGGGAGCAGTTCTTC.

This chain links TRBV12-5 with TRBJ1-1; TRBD1 might be the D (5 bases). The CDR3 is 11 residues long. Germline values: CDR1 LGHNT, CDR2 FRNRAP. Trimming took off 1 base at V and 11 bases at J, with 8 bases between the two ends. CDR3 protein: CASGLGGRAFF. The CDR3 DNA reads TGTGCTAGTGGTTTGGGGGGCAGGGCTTTCTTT.

This chain links TRBV5-1 with TRBJ2-3; 14 positions match TRBD2. The CDR3 has 18 residues. Trimming at V came to 5 bases and at J to 5 bases, leaving 13 bases not matched to a gene. Germline V gene lookup returns CDR1 SGHRS and CDR2 YFSETQ. The CDR3 bases are TGCGCCAGCAGGTTACCCGGGACTAGCGGGAGAGGGCAAGATACGCAGTATTTT. Protein sequence: CASRLPGTSGRGQDTQYF.

The chain joins TRBV10-3 to TRBJ2-2; TRBD1 agrees at 8 bases. The CDR3 runs 14 residues. V lost 6 bases, J lost 6 bases, and 6 bases stayed unmatched. CDR1 ENHRY and CDR2 SYGVKD come from the germline V gene. DNA for the CDR3: TGTGCCATCAGGCAGGACAGGGACGCCGGGGAGCTGTTTTTT. Translating gives CAIRQDRDAGELFF.

The chain employs TRBV4-2 and TRBJ1-4; D might be TRBD1 (5 bases). Trimming took 0 bases from V and 6 from J, leaving 17 bases between them. The CDR3 is made up of 17 amino acids. Germline assignment: CDR1 LGHNA and CDR2 YNFKEQ. CDR3: CASSQDGSRAGHEKLFF. Written as DNA, the CDR3 is TGTGCCAGCAGCCAAGATGGGAGTAGGGCAGGGCATGAAAAACTGTTTTTT.

The rearrangement links TRBV28 to TRBJ2-3; D may be TRBD2 (5 bases). V was trimmed by 7 bases and J by 1 base, leaving 21 bases between them. There are 17 residues in the CDR3. Germline-derived CDR1 and CDR2 are MDHEN and SYDVKM. In DNA, the CDR3 is TGTGCCAGCATACCTTTAATAGGGAGAGCGGGCACAGATACGCAGTATTTT. It yields the protein CASIPLIGRAGTDTQYF.

The chain combines TRBV4-3 with TRBJ1-1; maybe TRBD1 (5 bases). CDR3 size: 13 residues. The germline V gene has CDR1 LGHNA and CDR2 YSLEER. V lost 0 bases and J lost 7, with 9 bases in between. For the CDR3, the DNA is TGCGCCAGCAGCCAAGACTGGGGACTTGAAGCTTTCTTT. Amino acid sequence: CASSQDWGLEAFF.

The V call is TRBV19, the J call TRBJ1-2; D call uncertain. The V gene's germline CDR1 is LNHDA and CDR2 SQIVND (reference sequence). CDR3 length: 14 amino acids. Trimming took off 2 bases at V and 2 bases at J, with 9 bases between the two ends. The CDR3 DNA sequence: TGTGCCAGTAGTATACCCGGGCCCAACTATGGCTACACCTTC. Residues: CASSIPGPNYGYTF.

The chain has TRBV30 and TRBJ2-3, with TRBD1 matching 10 bases. The CDR3 spans 15 residues. Germline CDR1 is GTSNPN and CDR2 is SVGIG (reference sequence). The J segment lost 5 bases and the V segment lost 2 bases, leaving 7 bases of the junction unmatched. CDR3 residues: CAWSFGDRGGDTQYF. The CDR3 DNA sequence: TGTGCCTGGAGTTTTGGGGACAGGGGTGGAGATACGCAGTATTTT.

V usage is TRBV30 and J usage is TRBJ2-2; D is uncertain. CDR3 length: 13 amino acids. V shed 3 bases and J shed 4 bases, with 9 bases lying between them. Germline V gene sequence: CDR1 GTSNPN, CDR2 SVGIG (reference sequence). CDR3 DNA sequence: TGTGCCTGGAGCGCCTTCCGCACCGGGGAGCTGTTTTTT. This translates into CAWSAFRTGELFF.

This clone was recorded a few times. The gene calls are TRBV6-5 and TRBJ1-1; 11 bases line up with TRBD1. V was pared by 2 bases and J by 5 bases, with 7 bases of the junction left unmatched. Germline V CDR1 and CDR2: MNHEY, SVGAGI. This CDR3 region has 16 residues. CDR3 sequence reads: CASSYGTGGRGTEAFF. The CDR3 coding sequence is TGTGCCAGCAGTTACGGGACAGGGGGTAGAGGAACTGAAGCTTTCTTT.

The V gene is TRBV19, the J gene TRBJ1-1, with unresolved D. Germline V lookup: CDR1 LNHDA, CDR2 SQIVND (reference sequence). The ends were cut back, 6 bases at V and 0 bases at J, with 17 bases in the middle. There are 16 residues in the CDR3. CDR3: CASSTRELVMNTEAFF. CDR3 DNA sequence: TGTGCCAGTAGCACCCGGGAACTAGTCATGAACACTGAAGCTTTCTTT.

The V call is TRBV28, the J call TRBJ1-6; TRBD1 aligns across 10 bases. CDR1 is MDHEN and CDR2 is SYDVKM in the germline V gene. The CDR3 sequence is 16 residues long. Trimming removed 5 bases from V and 10 bases from J; junction bases left unmatched: 11. The CDR3 region is CASSEGQGKGRSPLHF. The CDR3 bases are TGTGCCAGCAGTGAGGGACAGGGGAAAGGACGGTCACCCCTCCACTTT. Based on the CDR3 plus reference TRBV28 and TRBJ1-6, the full variable domain is DVKVTQSSRYLVKRTGEKVFLECVQDMDHENMFWYRQDPGLGLRLIYFSYDVKMKEKGDIPEGYSVSREKKERFSLILESASTNQTSMYLCASSEGQGKGRSPLHFGNGTRLTVT.

This chain uses TRBV7-2 with TRBJ2-3; TRBD2 aligns across 7 bases. Per germline, CDR1 SGHTA and CDR2 FQGNSA. V trimming: 4 bases; J trimming: 5 bases; junction bases outside the gene matches: 6. The CDR3 has 14 amino acids. CDR3 nucleotide sequence: TGTGCCAGCAGCTCCGGACTAGGGGTAGATACGCAGTATTTT. Its protein is CASSSGLGVDTQYF.

The V gene is TRBV19, the J gene TRBJ1-1, with D uncertain. CDR3 length equals 11 residues. Trimming removed 6 bases at V and 0 bases at J, with 2 bases between. Germline lookup yields CDR1 LNHDA and CDR2 SQIVND (reference sequence). This CDR3 is CASRLNTEAFF. The CDR3 DNA follows: TGTGCCAGTAGGCTGAACACTGAAGCTTTCTTT.